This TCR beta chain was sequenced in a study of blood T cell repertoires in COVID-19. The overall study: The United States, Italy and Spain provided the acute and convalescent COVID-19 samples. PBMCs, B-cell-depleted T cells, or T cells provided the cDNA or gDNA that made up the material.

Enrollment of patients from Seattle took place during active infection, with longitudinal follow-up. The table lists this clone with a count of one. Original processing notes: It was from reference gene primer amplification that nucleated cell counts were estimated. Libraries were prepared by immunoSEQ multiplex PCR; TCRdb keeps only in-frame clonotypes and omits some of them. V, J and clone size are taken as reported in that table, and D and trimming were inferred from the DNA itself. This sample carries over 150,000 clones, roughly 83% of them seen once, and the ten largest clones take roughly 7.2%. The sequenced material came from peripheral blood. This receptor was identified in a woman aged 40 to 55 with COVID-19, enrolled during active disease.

The CDR3 is CASTFLGQGTEAFF. In DNA form, the CDR3 reads TGTGCCAGCACTTTCTTGGGACAGGGGACTGAAGCTTTCTTT. The gene calls are TRBV6-5 and TRBJ1-1, with TRBD1 identical over 10 bases. The trim removed 7 bases at V and 5 bases at J, leaving 7 bases unmatched. Per the germline V gene, CDR1 is MNHEY and CDR2 is SVGAGI. The CDR3 is made up of 14 amino acids.